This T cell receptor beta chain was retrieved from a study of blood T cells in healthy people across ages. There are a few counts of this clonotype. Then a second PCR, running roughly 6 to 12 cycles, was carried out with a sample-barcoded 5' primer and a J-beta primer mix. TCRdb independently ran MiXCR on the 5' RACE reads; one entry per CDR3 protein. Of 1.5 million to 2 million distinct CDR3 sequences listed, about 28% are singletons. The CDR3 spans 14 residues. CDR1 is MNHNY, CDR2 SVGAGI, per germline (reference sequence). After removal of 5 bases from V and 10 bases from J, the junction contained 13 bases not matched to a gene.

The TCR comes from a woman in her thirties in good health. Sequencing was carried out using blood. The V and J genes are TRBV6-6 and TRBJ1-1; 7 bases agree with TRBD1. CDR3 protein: CASSVSTGPLLAFF. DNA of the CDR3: TGTGCCAGCAGTGTATCGACAGGGCCCCTTTTAGCTTTCTTT.